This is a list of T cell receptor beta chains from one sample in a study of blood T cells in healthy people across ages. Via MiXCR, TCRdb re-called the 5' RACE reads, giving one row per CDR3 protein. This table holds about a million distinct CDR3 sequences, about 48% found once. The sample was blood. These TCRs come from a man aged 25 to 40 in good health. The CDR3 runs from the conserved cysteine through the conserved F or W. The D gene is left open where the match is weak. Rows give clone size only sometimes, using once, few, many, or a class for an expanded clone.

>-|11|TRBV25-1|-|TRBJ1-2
CASGDLDGYTF
TGTGCCAGCGGCGACTTAGATGGCTACACCTTC
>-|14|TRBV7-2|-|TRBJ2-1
CASSPAGYYNEQFF
TGTGCCAGCAGCCCGGCCGGGTATTACAATGAGCAGTTCTTC
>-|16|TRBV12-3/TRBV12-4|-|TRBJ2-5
CTSSDMGQGSYNEQYF
TGTACCAGCAGCGATATGGGCCAGGGCTCCTACAATGAGCAGTACTTC
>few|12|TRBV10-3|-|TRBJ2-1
CATESSYNEQFF
TGTGCCACGGAGAGCTCCTACAATGAGCAGTTCTTC
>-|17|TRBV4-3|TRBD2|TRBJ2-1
CASSPNSGGALDNEQFF
TGCGCCAGCAGCCCTAATAGCGGGGGGGCCTTGGACAATGAGCAGTTCTTC
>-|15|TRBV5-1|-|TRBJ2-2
CASSVTGESFGEVFF
TGCGCCAGCAGCGTCACTGGGGAGTCGTTCGGGGAGGTGTTTTTT
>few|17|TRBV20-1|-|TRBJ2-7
CSARDSVVGLRTYEQYF
TGCAGTGCTAGAGATTCGGTGGTGGGACTGAGGACGTACGAGCAGTACTTC
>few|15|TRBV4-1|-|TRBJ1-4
CASSQSGATNEKLFF
TGCGCCAGCAGCCAATCGGGGGCTACTAATGAAAAACTGTTTTTT
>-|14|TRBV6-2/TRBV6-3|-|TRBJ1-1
CASSITGPPHEAFF
TGTGCCAGCAGTATAACAGGACCGCCCCATGAAGCTTTCTTT
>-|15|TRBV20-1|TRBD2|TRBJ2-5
CSAPRLAGSQETQYF
TGCAGTGCTCCTCGACTAGCGGGGTCCCAAGAGACCCAGTACTTC
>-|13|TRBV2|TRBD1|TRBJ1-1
CASSESGTGEAFF
TGTGCCAGCAGTGAGTCCGGGACAGGAGAAGCTTTCTTT
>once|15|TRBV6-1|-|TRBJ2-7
CASSGYSQGPYEQYF
TGTGCCAGCAGTGGATATAGTCAGGGTCCCTACGAGCAGTACTTC
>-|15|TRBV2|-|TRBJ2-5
CASSEETGGGETQYF
TGTGCCAGCAGTGAGGAGACAGGAGGGGGAGAGACCCAGTACTTC
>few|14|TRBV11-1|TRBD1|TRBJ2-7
CASSPGTGGVEQYF
TGTGCCAGCAGTCCCGGGACAGGAGGGGTCGAGCAGTACTTC
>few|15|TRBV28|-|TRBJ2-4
CASSFLRLAKNIQYF
TGTGCCAGCAGTTTTCTCAGACTAGCCAAAAACATTCAGTACTTC
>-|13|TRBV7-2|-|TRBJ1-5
CASSGSSNQPQHF
TGTGCCAGCAGCGGGAGTAGCAATCAGCCCCAGCATTTT
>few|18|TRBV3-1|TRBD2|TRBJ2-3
CASSQEWGSGGPTDTQYF
TGTGCCAGCAGCCAAGAATGGGGCAGCGGGGGTCCCACAGATACGCAGTATTTT
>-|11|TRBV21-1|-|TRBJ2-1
CASSRDSHEFF
TGTGCCAGCTCAAGGGACAGCCATGAGTTCTTC
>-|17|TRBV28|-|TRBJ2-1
CASTTLAVRDSYNEQFF
TGTGCCAGCACCACCTTAGCGGTACGGGATTCCTACAATGAGCAGTTCTTC
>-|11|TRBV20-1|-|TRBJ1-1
CSAKPGTEAFF
TGCAGTGCGAAGCCGGGCACTGAAGCTTTCTTT
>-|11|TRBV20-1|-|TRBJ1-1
CSARAPDGAFF
TGCAGTGCTAGGGCTCCGGATGGGGCTTTCTTT
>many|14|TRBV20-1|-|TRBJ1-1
CSAYRAYPNTEAFF
TGCAGTGCCTACAGGGCCTACCCGAACACTGAAGCTTTCTTT
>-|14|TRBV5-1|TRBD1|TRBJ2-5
CASSAGTDGATQYF
TGCGCCAGCAGCGCCGGGACAGATGGGGCGACCCAGTACTTC
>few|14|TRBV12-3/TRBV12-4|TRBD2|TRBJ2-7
CASSFGAGGFEQYF
TGTGCCAGCAGTTTTGGCGCGGGGGGGTTCGAGCAGTACTTC
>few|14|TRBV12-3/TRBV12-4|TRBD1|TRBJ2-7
CASSRGQGFYEQYF
TGTGCCAGCAGTAGGGGACAGGGGTTCTACGAGCAGTACTTC
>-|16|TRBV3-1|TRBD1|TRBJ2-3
CASSQGQGAAADTQYF
TGTGCCAGCAGCCAAGGACAGGGGGCGGCCGCAGATACGCAGTATTTT
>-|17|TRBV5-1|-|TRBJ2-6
CASSLNTGNSGANVLTF
TGCGCCAGCAGCTTAAATACAGGAAACTCTGGGGCCAACGTCCTGACTTTC
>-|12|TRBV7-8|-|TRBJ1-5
CASSLGVRDQHF
TGTGCCAGCAGCTTAGGTGTCAGGGACCAGCATTTT
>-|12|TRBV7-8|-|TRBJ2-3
CACSLGLDTQYF
TGTGCCTGCAGCTTAGGACTAGATACGCAGTATTTT
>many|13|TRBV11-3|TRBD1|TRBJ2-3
CASSFTGGSTQYF
TGTGCCAGCAGCTTTACAGGGGGCAGTACGCAGTATTTT
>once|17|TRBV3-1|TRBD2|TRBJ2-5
CASSPDLWRGGQETQYF
TGTGCCAGCAGCCCTGACTTATGGCGGGGGGGCCAAGAGACCCAGTACTTC
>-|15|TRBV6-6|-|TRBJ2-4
CASSYSSGAKNIQYF
TGTGCCAGCAGTTACTCGTCAGGGGCCAAAAACATTCAGTACTTC
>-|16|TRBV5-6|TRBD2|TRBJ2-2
CASTISGGANTGELFF
TGTGCCAGCACCATTAGCGGGGGTGCAAACACCGGGGAGCTGTTTTTT
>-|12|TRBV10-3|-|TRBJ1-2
CAISESRGGYTF
TGTGCCATCAGTGAGTCTCGGGGTGGCTACACCTTC
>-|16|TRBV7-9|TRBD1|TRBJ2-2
CASSYPGQGSTGELFF
TGTGCCAGCAGCTACCCGGGACAGGGAAGCACCGGGGAGCTGTTTTTT
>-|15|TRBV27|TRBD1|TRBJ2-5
CASSIDRGPQETQYF
TGTGCCAGCAGTATCGACAGGGGGCCACAAGAGACCCAGTACTTC
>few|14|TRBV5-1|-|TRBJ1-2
CASSVDTPSRGYTF
TGCGCCAGCAGCGTCGACACCCCTAGCCGTGGCTACACCTTC
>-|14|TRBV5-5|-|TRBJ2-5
CASSPAGRPHEQYF
TGTGCCAGCAGCCCTGCAGGGCGGCCGCATGAGCAGTACTTC
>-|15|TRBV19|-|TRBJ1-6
CASTKLGGGNSPLHF
TGTGCCAGTACCAAGCTTGGGGGAGGAAATTCACCCCTCCACTTT
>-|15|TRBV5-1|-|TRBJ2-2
CASSLDPKGVGELFF
TGCGCCAGCAGCTTGGACCCGAAGGGGGTCGGGGAGCTGTTTTTT
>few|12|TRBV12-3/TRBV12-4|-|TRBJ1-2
CASSETVRGYTF
TGTGCCAGCAGTGAGACAGTCCGGGGCTACACCTTC
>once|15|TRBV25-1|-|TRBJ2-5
CASSDPGRAQETQYF
TGTGCCAGCAGTGACCCGGGACGCGCACAAGAGACCCAGTACTTC
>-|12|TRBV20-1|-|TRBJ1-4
CSAIWGGEKLFF
TGCAGTGCTATTTGGGGTGGTGAAAAACTGTTTTTT
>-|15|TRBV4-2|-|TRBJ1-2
CASSQDYTGKFGYTF
TGTGCCAGCAGCCAAGATTACACAGGGAAATTCGGCTACACCTTC
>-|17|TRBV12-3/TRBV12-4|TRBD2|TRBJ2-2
CASRWGLAGANTGELFF
TGTGCCAGCAGATGGGGACTAGCGGGAGCGAACACCGGGGAGCTGTTTTTT
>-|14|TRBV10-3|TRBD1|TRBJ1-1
CAISPGTGDTEAFF
TGTGCCATCAGTCCAGGGACAGGGGACACTGAAGCTTTCTTT
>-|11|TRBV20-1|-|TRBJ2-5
CSGLRGETQYF
TGCAGTGGACTAAGGGGAGAGACCCAGTACTTC
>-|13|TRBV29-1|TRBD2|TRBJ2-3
CSVRGGLVDTQYF
TGCAGCGTTCGGGGGGGCCTAGTAGATACGCAGTATTTT
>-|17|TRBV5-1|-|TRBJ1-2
CASGGGLGPERTHGYTF
TGCGCCTCGGGAGGGGGACTGGGACCCGAAAGGACCCACGGCTACACCTTC
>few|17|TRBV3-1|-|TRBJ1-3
CASSQITGPQTGNTIYF
TGTGCCAGCAGCCAGATCACAGGACCGCAAACTGGAAACACCATATATTTT
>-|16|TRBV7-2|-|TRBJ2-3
CASSTMPGLRTDTQYF
TGTGCCAGCAGCACAATGCCGGGACTCCGTACAGATACGCAGTATTTT
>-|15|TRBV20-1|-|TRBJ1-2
CSARDAAVSNYGYTF
TGCAGTGCTAGAGATGCGGCAGTTAGCAACTATGGCTACACCTTC